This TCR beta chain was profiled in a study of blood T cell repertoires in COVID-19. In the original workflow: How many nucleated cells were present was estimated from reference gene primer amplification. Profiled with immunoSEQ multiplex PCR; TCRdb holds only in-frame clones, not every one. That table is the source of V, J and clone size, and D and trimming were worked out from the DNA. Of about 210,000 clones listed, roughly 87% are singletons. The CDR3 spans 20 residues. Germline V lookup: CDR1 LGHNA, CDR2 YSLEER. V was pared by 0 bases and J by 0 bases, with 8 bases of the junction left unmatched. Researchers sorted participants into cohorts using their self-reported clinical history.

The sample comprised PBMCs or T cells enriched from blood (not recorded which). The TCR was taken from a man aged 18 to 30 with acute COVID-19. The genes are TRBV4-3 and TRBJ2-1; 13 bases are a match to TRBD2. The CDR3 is CASSQDLGLAGTSSYNEQFF. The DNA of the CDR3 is TGCGCCAGCAGCCAAGATTTGGGACTAGCGGGGACAAGCTCCTACAATGAGCAGTTCTTC.